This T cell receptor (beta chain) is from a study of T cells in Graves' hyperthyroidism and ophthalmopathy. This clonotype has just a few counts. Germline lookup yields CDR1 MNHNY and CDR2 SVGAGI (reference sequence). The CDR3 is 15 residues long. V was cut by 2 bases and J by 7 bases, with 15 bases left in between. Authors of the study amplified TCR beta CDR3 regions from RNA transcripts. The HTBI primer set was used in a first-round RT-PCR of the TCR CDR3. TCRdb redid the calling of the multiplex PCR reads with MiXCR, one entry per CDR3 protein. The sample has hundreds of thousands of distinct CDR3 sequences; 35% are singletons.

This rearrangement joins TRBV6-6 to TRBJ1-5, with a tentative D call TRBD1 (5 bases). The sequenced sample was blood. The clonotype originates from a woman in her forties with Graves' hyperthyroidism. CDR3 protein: CASSYTQGGYQPQHF. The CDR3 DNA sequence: TGTGCCAGCAGTTACACCCAGGGAGGGTACCAGCCCCAGCATTTT.